This T cell receptor beta chain came from a study of cytomegalovirus exposure and HLA in healthy donors. Study-wide findings and caveats: The authors confirmed in vitro that a few CMV-associated chains were specific for CMV antigens. Associated with cytomegalovirus, according to the listing, were 150 to 200 TCR beta chains.

The CDR3 has 14 amino acids. Trimming at V came to 2 bases and at J to 2 bases, leaving 1 base not matched to a gene. Germline CDR1 and CDR2: SGHRS and YFSETQ. This table comes from immunoSEQ multiplex PCR, and its TCRdb copy is limited to in-frame clones, with some not included. The table records about 250,000 clones, 87% of them present only once. Points on this clone: The antigen is unknown. This same CDR3 is encoded by further DNA sequences in the sample.

The chain employs TRBV5-1 and TRBJ1-2; TRBD1 agrees at 9 bases. This TCR was recovered from a young man in good health and CMV-seropositive. The sequenced sample consisted of PBMCs. The DNA of the CDR3 is TGCGCCAGCAGCTTAGGACAGGGGAACTATGGCTACACCTTC. Its translation: CASSLGQGNYGYTF. The entire variable domain, with the rest obtained from reference TRBV5-1 and TRBJ1-2, is as follows: KAGVTQTPRYLIKTRGQQVTLSCSPISGHRSVSWYQQTPGQGLQFLFEYFSETQRNKGNFPGRFSGRQFSNSRSEMNVSTLELGDSALYLCASSLGQGNYGYTFGSGTRLTVV.